Listed here are 10 T cell receptor beta chains from one sample, sequenced in a study of beta chain features in type 1 diabetes. Expressed TCRB transcripts were sequenced after all isolated RNA was converted to cDNA. Clones were sequenced by immunoSEQ multiplex PCR, and TCRdb holds only the in-frame ones, with some missing. The sample has about 360,000 clones; roughly 13% are singletons. The sample consisted of naive CD4+ T cells from blood. These TCRs come from a man between 18 and 35 years old in good health.

Only a few counts were recorded for this clone. The chain carries TRBV7-2 and TRBJ2-1; a weak D match, TRBD1 (6 bases). Germline V lookup: CDR1 SGHTA, CDR2 FQGNSA. The CDR3 length is 13 residues. V lost 6 bases and J 7 bases, leaving 13 bases between the germline ends. CDR3 bases: TGTGCCAGCAGAACGACAGGTTTGAATGAGCAGTTCTTC. This codes for CASRTTGLNEQFF.

The chain is built from TRBV5-4 and TRBJ1-5; D perhaps matches TRBD1 (5 bases). This CDR3 spans 17 amino acids. CDR1 and CDR2 (germline): SGHNT, YYREEE (reference sequence). Trimming pared 3 bases from V and 4 bases from J, leaving 20 bases between. This CDR3 is CASSWGGISAANQPQHF. Here the CDR3 DNA reads TGTGCCAGCAGCTGGGGGGGGATATCGGCGGCAAATCAGCCCCAGCATTTT.

This clone was observed a handful of times. This chain uses TRBV4-3 with TRBJ1-3; no firm D call. V gave up 0 bases and J gave up 0 bases, with 15 bases separating them. Germline assignment: CDR1 LGHNA and CDR2 YSLEER. CDR3 length: 18 residues. The CDR3 sequence: CASSQDLTATFSGNTIYF. The CDR3, as DNA: TGCGCCAGCAGCCAAGATCTTACAGCTACTTTCTCTGGAAACACCATATATTTT.

The chain couples TRBV7-2 to TRBJ1-6; D call uncertain. The ends were cut back, 1 base at V and 10 bases at J, with 8 bases in the middle. CDR3 length equals 13 residues. The germline V gene encodes CDR1 SGHTA and CDR2 FQGNSA. The CDR3: CASSLGRESPLHF. The CDR3 DNA sequence: TGTGCCAGCAGCTTAGGGAGGGAGTCACCCCTCCACTTT.

There are a few counts of this clone. This chain joins TRBV4-1 and TRBJ1-2, with D perhaps TRBD1 (5 bases). CDR3 length: 15 amino acids. Trimming shortened V by 3 bases and J by 1 base, and 12 bases separated the two germline ends. Germline V gene data show CDR1 as MGHRA and CDR2 as YSYEKL. This CDR3 is CASSHGRAVNYGYTF. The CDR3 DNA sequence: TGCGCCAGCAGCCATGGCAGGGCCGTTAACTATGGCTACACCTTC.

This clone has just a few counts. The gene calls are TRBV4-3 and TRBJ2-1, with 7 bases lining up with TRBD2. This CDR3 is 15 amino acids long. Germline loops: CDR1 LGHNA, CDR2 YSLEER. The ends lost 0 bases at V and 5 bases at J; junction bases unmatched: 4. CDR3: CASSQEPLADNEQFF. The CDR3 DNA reads as TGCGCCAGCAGCCAAGAACCGCTAGCGGACAATGAGCAGTTCTTC.

Note on this clone: This sample also contains other DNA sequences that code for the same CDR3. The rearrangement uses TRBV30 and TRBJ2-3; no firm D call. CDR1 GTSNPN and CDR2 SVGIG come from the germline V gene (reference sequence). There are 12 residues in the CDR3. V gave up 5 bases and J gave up 1 base, with 7 bases separating them. The CDR3 sequence is CAWGRGTDTQYF. In nucleotides, the CDR3 is TGTGCCTGGGGCCGTGGCACAGATACGCAGTATTTT.

This clone was counted a few times. The chain recombines TRBV30 with TRBJ1-3; D gene ambiguous. The CDR3 runs 15 residues. Germline assignment: CDR1 GTSNPN and CDR2 SVGIG (reference sequence). V gave up 4 bases and J gave up 0 bases, with 13 bases separating them. CDR3 DNA sequence: TGTGCCTGGACTTTGGGCAGATCCTCTGGAAACACCATATATTTT. Translation gives CAWTLGRSSGNTIYF. The full variable domain, rest sourced from reference TRBV30 and TRBJ1-3, is SQTIHQWPATLVQPVGSPLSLECTVEGTSNPNLYWYRQAAGRGLQLLFYSVGIGQISSEVPQNLSASRPQDRQFILSSKKLLLSDSGFYLCAWTLGRSSGNTIYFGEGSWLTVV.

In its sample, this clone was seen a few times. CDR3 sequence (DNA): TGTGCCTGGAGGGCGGGGAACACTGAAGCTTTCTTT. This translates into CAWRAGNTEAFF. This chain connects TRBV30 to TRBJ1-1; D gene ambiguous. V lost 3 bases and J 1 base, leaving 6 bases between the germline ends. Germline lookup yields CDR1 GTSNPN and CDR2 SVGIG (reference sequence). The CDR3 totals 12 residues.

In its sample, this clone was seen a few times. V usage is TRBV19 and J usage is TRBJ1-4; D is ambiguous. Germline V CDR1 and CDR2: LNHDA, SQIVND (reference sequence). V lost 10 bases and J 5 bases, leaving 8 bases between the germline ends. This CDR3 contains 11 residues. CDR3 DNA: TGTGCCACGACACGGAATGAAAAACTGTTTTTT. As protein: CATTRNEKLFF. Complete variable domain (other parts from reference TRBV19 and TRBJ1-4): DGGITQSPKYLFRKEGQNVTLSCEQNLNHDAMYWYRQDPGQGLRLIYYSQIVNDFQKGDIAEGYSVSREKKESFPLTVTSAQKNPTAFYLCATTRNEKLFFGSGTQLSVL.